What follows are 28 T cell receptor beta chains derived from one specimen sequenced in a study of blood T cell repertoires in COVID-19. Method: immunoSEQ multiplex PCR; TCRdb's copy keeps in-frame clones and lacks some. This table has under 500,000 clones, about 89% appearing once. Material: peripheral blood. Every receptor here comes from a woman under 40 with acute or convalescent COVID-19.

The CDR3 DNA reads TGTGCCAGCAGTTTTGGGGAAGGGGTGGAATATAATTCACCCCTCCACTTT. Translated, it gives CASSFGEGVEYNSPLHF. The chain has TRBV28 and TRBJ1-6; D might be TRBD1 (5 bases). V lost 3 bases and J 4 bases, leaving 16 bases between the germline ends. Germline loops: CDR1 MDHEN, CDR2 SYDVKM. The CDR3 length is 17 residues.

This rearrangement joins TRBV6-5 to TRBJ1-1, with 10 bases matching TRBD1. In germline, CDR1 is MNHEY, CDR2 SVGAGI. The CDR3 is 13 residues long. With V trimmed by 8 bases and J by 11 bases, 11 bases remained unmatched. CDR3 amino acids: CASGDRGSPGAFF. The CDR3 DNA is TGTGCCAGCGGGGACAGGGGCTCCCCAGGGGCTTTCTTT.

This clone came up a few times. In DNA, the CDR3 is TGTGCCAGCAGGGGAGCGGGGGGGGTGGGTAATGAGCAGTTCTTC. As protein: CASRGAGGVGNEQFF. This chain links TRBV27 with TRBJ2-1, with 10 bases lining up with TRBD2. This CDR3 has 15 residues. V lost 6 bases and J lost 7; bases outside the gene matches: 9. Germline values: CDR1 MNHEY, CDR2 SMNVEV (reference sequence).

CDR3 in DNA: TGTGCCAGCAGTGATCCTGCTCTAGCGGGGGGAAGCACAGATACGCAGTATTTT. It translates to CASSDPALAGGSTDTQYF. The chain couples TRBV2 to TRBJ2-3; 11 bases line up with TRBD2. CDR3 length equals 18 residues. Germline V gene data show CDR1 as SNHLY and CDR2 as FYNNEI. V lost 3 bases and J lost 0; bases outside the gene matches: 8.

This rearrangement joins TRBV18 to TRBJ2-7; 9 bases match TRBD2. J gave up 4 bases and V 6 bases, and 10 bases lay outside the gene matches. Germline-derived CDR1 and CDR2 are KGHSH and LQKENI. The CDR3 length is 15 residues. The CDR3 protein is CASSPERGDPYEQYF. The CDR3 nucleotides read TGTGCCAGCTCCCCCGAGCGGGGGGACCCTTACGAGCAGTACTTC.

DNA for the CDR3: TGTGCCAGCAGCTTATTGGGGCACAATTCACCCCTCCACTTT. It translates to CASSLLGHNSPLHF. The genes are TRBV7-3 and TRBJ1-6, with D possibly TRBD1 on 5 matching bases. The CDR3 has 14 amino acids. V lost 2 bases and J 7 bases, leaving 9 bases between the germline ends. In germline, CDR1 is SGHTA, CDR2 FQGTGA. Using reference TRBV7-3 and TRBJ1-6 for the parts outside the CDR3, the full variable domain is GAGVSQTPSNKVTEKGKYVELRCDPISGHTALYWYRQSLGQGPEFLIYFQGTGAADDSGLPNDRFFAVRPEGSVSTLKIQRTERGDSAVYLCASSLLGHNSPLHFGNGTRLTVT.

CDR3 amino acids: CASSEGSVWETQYF. DNA of the CDR3: TGTGCCAGCAGTGAAGGGTCGGTGTGGGAGACCCAGTACTTC. The chain links TRBV6-1 to TRBJ2-5, with D hard to call. Trimming took 1 base from V and 5 from J, leaving 11 bases between them. The CDR3 contains 14 residues. Germline lookup yields CDR1 MNHNS and CDR2 SASEGT.

This chain uses TRBV28 with TRBJ2-7; 9 nucleotides align to TRBD1. Germline assignment: CDR1 MDHEN and CDR2 SYDVKM. V lost 7 bases to trimming and J lost 1 base; unmatched junction nucleotides: 5. The CDR3 spans 14 residues. The CDR3 DNA reads TGTGCCAGCAAAGACAGGGGGGGGTCCTACGAGCAGTACTTC. The encoded protein is CASKDRGGSYEQYF.

This chain joins TRBV12-3 or TRBV12-4 and TRBJ2-5; 7 bases align to TRBD2. J gave up 5 bases and V 5 bases, and 5 bases lay outside the gene matches. The CDR3 sequence is 13 residues long. The CDR3 region is CASSNIGGETQYF. DNA of the CDR3: TGTGCCAGCAGTAACATCGGGGGGGAGACCCAGTACTTC.

The chain has TRBV27 and TRBJ2-7; D may be TRBD2 (5 bases). V gave up 4 bases and J gave up 7 bases, with 8 bases separating them. CDR1 is MNHEY and CDR2 is SMNVEV in the germline V gene (reference sequence). The CDR3 length is 11 residues. The CDR3 loop is CASSSGVEQYF. The CDR3 nucleotides read TGTGCCAGCAGTTCCGGGGTTGAGCAGTACTTC.

This chain links TRBV28 with TRBJ2-2; no firm D call. Germline lookup yields CDR1 MDHEN and CDR2 SYDVKM. With 3 bases removed from V and 0 bases from J, the gap between germline ends came to 5 bases. The length of the CDR3 is 14 residues. As DNA, the CDR3 is TGTGCCAGCAGTTTGGCAGCGAACACCGGGGAGCTGTTTTTT. It specifies CASSLAANTGELFF.

The table lists this clone with a few counts. V is TRBV28 and J is TRBJ2-2; unclear D gene. The germline gives CDR1 MDHEN, CDR2 SYDVKM. Trimming shortened V by 7 bases and J by 5 bases, and 5 bases separated the two germline ends. The CDR3 covers 11 residues. The CDR3 coding sequence is TGTGCCAGCACCATTACCGGGGAGCTGTTTTTT. Translation: CASTITGELFF.

The chain has TRBV5-5 and TRBJ1-3; 8 bases line up with TRBD1. The germline CDR1 and CDR2 sequences are SGHKS and YYEKEE (reference sequence). Trimming cost V 4 bases and J 4 bases; bases outside gene matches: 7. There are 15 residues in the CDR3. The CDR3, as DNA: TGTGCCAGCAGCCTTACCGGGACAGGCGGAAACACCATATATTTT. Its protein is CASSLTGTGGNTIYF. The variable domain in full, with the rest retrieved from reference TRBV5-5 and TRBJ1-3, is DAGVTQSPTHLIKTRGQQVTLRCSPISGHKSVSWYQQVLGQGPQFIFQYYEKEERGRGNFPDRFSARQFPNYSSELNVNALLLGDSALYLCASSLTGTGGNTIYFGEGSWLTVV.

This sequence joins TRBV6-5 and TRBJ1-1, with D unclear. The CDR3 spans 12 residues. Germline V gene data show CDR1 as MNHEY and CDR2 as SVGAGI. The V and J ends lost 7 bases and 5 bases respectively, with 11 bases between them. The CDR3 nucleotides are TGTGCCAGCACCCCCTTCGGGACTGAAGCTTTCTTT. This sequence encodes CASTPFGTEAFF.

CDR3 nucleotides: TGTGCCAGCAGTTTAGGGGGGGGCTCCAATGAAAAACTGTTTTTT. Residues: CASSLGGGSNEKLFF. This sequence joins TRBV28 and TRBJ1-4; a weak D match, TRBD1 (6 bases). Germline assignment: CDR1 MDHEN and CDR2 SYDVKM. This CDR3 comprises 15 residues. Deletions cut 2 bases from V and 5 bases from J, with 12 bases between.

This chain connects TRBV19 to TRBJ1-2; weak D call: TRBD1 (5 bases). The germline gives CDR1 LNHDA, CDR2 SQIVND (reference sequence). CDR3 length: 14 residues. Between the trimmed V and J ends, which lost 3 bases and 2 bases, there was a span of 10 bases. The CDR3 nucleotides are TGTGCCAGTAGTATCGGGGGGACCAACTATGGCTACACCTTC. It yields the protein CASSIGGTNYGYTF.

The chain recombines TRBV6-5 with TRBJ2-7, with unresolved D. In germline, CDR1 is MNHEY, CDR2 SVGAGI. This CDR3 contains 11 residues. Trimming removed 7 bases at V and 2 bases at J, with 6 bases between. The CDR3 sequence is CASTVAYEQYF. DNA of the CDR3: TGTGCCAGCACCGTTGCCTACGAGCAGTACTTC.

The genes are TRBV3-1 (or the pseudogene TRBV3-2) and TRBJ1-1; D may be TRBD1 (6 bases). CDR1 and CDR2 (germline): LGHDT, YNNKEL (reference sequence). V was trimmed by 4 bases and J by 8 bases, leaving 11 bases between them. The CDR3 is 12 residues long. DNA of the CDR3: TGTGCCAGCAGCCCAGAGACAGGAGAAGCTTTCTTT. Protein: CASSPETGEAFF.

The chain recombines TRBV11-2 with TRBJ2-7; 10 bases match TRBD2. The germline V gene has CDR1 SGHAT and CDR2 FQNNGV. The CDR3 contains 15 residues. With V trimmed by 1 base and J by 3 bases, 3 bases remained unmatched. Here the CDR3 DNA reads TGTGCCAGCAGCTTAGTAGCGGGGGGATACTACGAGCAGTACTTC. Translating it yields CASSLVAGGYYEQYF.

V and J are TRBV2 and TRBJ2-1, with TRBD1 as a possible D gene (5 bases). The CDR3 loop spans 12 amino acids. V dropped 7 bases and J dropped 9 bases, with 13 bases sitting between them. In germline, CDR1 is SNHLY, CDR2 FYNNEI. CDR3 in amino acids: CASMARAVEQFF. The CDR3, as DNA: TGTGCCAGCATGGCCAGGGCGGTTGAGCAGTTCTTC.

The chain is built from TRBV11-2 and TRBJ2-3; 11 bases line up with TRBD2. In germline, CDR1 is SGHAT, CDR2 FQNNGV. Germline trimming cut 2 bases from V and 4 bases from J; bases unmatched to any gene: 5. This CDR3 contains 16 residues. CDR3 bases: TGTGCCAGCAGCTTACTTAGCGGGGGGGCGGCAGATACGCAGTATTTT. Encoded protein: CASSLLSGGAADTQYF. The full variable domain, completed using reference TRBV11-2 and TRBJ2-3, is EAGVAQSPRYKIIEKRQSVAFWCNPISGHATLYWYQQILGQGPKLLIQFQNNGVVDDSQLPKDRFSAERLKGVDSTLKIQPAKLEDSAVYLCASSLLSGGAADTQYFGPGTRLTVL.

The genes are TRBV4-1 and TRBJ2-1; the D is unclear. Germline CDR1 MGHRA, CDR2 YSYEKL. V lost 0 bases and J 10 bases, leaving 7 bases between the germline ends. This CDR3 is 12 amino acids long. The CDR3 spells CASSQDLEEQFF. DNA of the CDR3: TGCGCCAGCAGCCAAGATTTGGAGGAGCAGTTCTTC.

This chain joins TRBV6-5 and TRBJ2-5; maybe TRBD2 (6 bases). Trimming stripped 8 bases from V and 1 base from J, with 11 bases between. The germline gives CDR1 MNHEY, CDR2 SVGAGI. The CDR3 is made up of 13 amino acids. DNA of the CDR3: TGTGCCAGCGGCCCGGGAGCCCAAGAGACCCAGTACTTC. This encodes CASGPGAQETQYF.

The chain uses TRBV9 and TRBJ2-3; D perhaps matches TRBD2 (7 bases). Germline loops: CDR1 SGDLS, CDR2 YYNGEE. Trimming cost V 6 bases and J 1 base, with 18 bases left between them. The CDR3 has 16 residues. The CDR3 nucleotides are TGTGCCAGCAACCGGGGGGCGGCTAGCGGCACAGATACGCAGTATTTT. This translates into CASNRGAASGTDTQYF.

The chain recombines TRBV5-5 with TRBJ1-1; 7 nucleotides line up with TRBD1. The CDR3 contains 16 residues. CDR1 and CDR2 from the germline V gene are SGHKS and YYEKEE (reference sequence). Unmatched junction bases numbered 8, after V lost 2 bases and J lost 1 base. This CDR3 reads CASSFSYGQANTEAFF. The CDR3 nucleotides read TGTGCCAGCAGCTTCTCGTACGGACAGGCGAACACTGAAGCTTTCTTT.

The genes are TRBV7-2 and TRBJ2-1; TRBD1 agrees at 8 bases. This CDR3 spans 14 amino acids. The germline V gene encodes CDR1 SGHTA and CDR2 FQGNSA. J was trimmed by 9 bases and V by 3 bases; bases with no gene match: 7. The chain's CDR3 is CASSLDRAVGEQFF. The CDR3 DNA sequence: TGTGCCAGCAGCTTGGACAGGGCGGTGGGTGAGCAGTTCTTC.

The chain employs TRBV24-1 and TRBJ2-1; 8 bases are shared with TRBD2. This CDR3 spans 15 amino acids. The V segment lost 1 base and the J segment 4 bases; nucleotides outside the gene matches: 2. Germline CDR1 KGHDR, CDR2 SFDVKD. The CDR3 DNA sequence: TGTGCCACCAGTGATTTAGCGGGGGCTTACAATGAGCAGTTCTTC. Encoded protein: CATSDLAGAYNEQFF.

The gene calls are TRBV6-5 and TRBJ1-2; no clear D gene. Trimming took off 6 bases at V and 2 bases at J, with 13 bases between the two ends. The CDR3 length is 14 residues. The germline V gene has CDR1 MNHEY and CDR2 SVGAGI. The chain's CDR3 is CASRSFPGNYGYTF. DNA for the CDR3: TGTGCCAGCAGATCCTTCCCGGGAAACTATGGCTACACCTTC.